This TCR beta chain emerged from a study of blood T cell repertoires in COVID-19. Trimming left V 4 bases short and J 1 base short, with 13 bases between. The CDR3 has 16 residues. Germline CDR1 is MNHNS and CDR2 is SASEGT. Here immunoSEQ multiplex PCR was the method, and the copy in TCRdb shows in-frame clones only, minus some. Among around 230,000 clones listed, roughly 80% were seen once. The source is a woman of 80 years or more with acute or convalescent COVID-19. This sequence joins TRBV6-1 and TRBJ2-2, with D possibly TRBD2 on 7 matching bases. Input material: peripheral blood. The CDR3 here is CASSVEGGGNTGELFF. In DNA form, the CDR3 reads TGTGCCAGCAGTGTTGAGGGAGGGGGGAACACCGGGGAGCTGTTTTTT.